The 24 T cell receptor beta chains given below trace back to one sample, sequenced in a study of T cells in Graves' hyperthyroidism and ophthalmopathy. Amplified regions were TCR beta CDR3 sequences from RNA transcripts. First-round RT-PCR with HTBI primers amplified the TCR CDR3 region. TCRdb re-called the multiplex PCR reads through MiXCR, storing one row per CDR3 protein. The data show a few hundred thousand distinct CDR3 sequences, roughly 17% seen once. The material sequenced was blood. These receptor sequences come from a young woman with Graves' ophthalmopathy.

V gene TRBV9 combines with J gene TRBJ1-2, with 7 bases that match TRBD1. CDR1 and CDR2 from the germline V gene are SGDLS and YYNGEE. This CDR3 region has 15 residues. J was trimmed by 5 bases and V by 0 bases; bases with no gene match: 7. Here the CDR3 reads CASSVAGQGGYGYTF. The CDR3 DNA is TGTGCCAGCAGCGTAGCTGGTCAGGGGGGTTATGGCTACACCTTC.

This clonotype was recorded many times. The genes are TRBV3-1 and TRBJ2-1, with TRBD2 matching over 14 bases. This CDR3 has 14 amino acids. J lost 9 bases, V lost 7 bases, and 5 bases had no gene match. CDR1 is LGHDT and CDR2 is YNNKEL in the germline V gene (reference sequence). The CDR3 loop reads CASTPGLAGVEQFF. As DNA, the CDR3 is TGTGCCAGCACCCCGGGACTAGCGGGAGTTGAGCAGTTCTTC.

This clonotype was counted ten times or more. The chain is built from TRBV13 and TRBJ1-5; 7 bases line up with TRBD1. Germline lookup yields CDR1 PRHDT and CDR2 FYEKMQ (reference sequence). J was trimmed by 6 bases and V by 3 bases; bases with no gene match: 5. CDR3 size: 14 residues. Here the CDR3 DNA reads TGTGCCAGCAGCTTTCGACAGGGTGTTCAGCCCCAGCATTTT. This codes for CASSFRQGVQPQHF.

The gene calls are TRBV7-9 and TRBJ1-2; D is uncertain. Trimming took off 7 bases at V and 2 bases at J, with 11 bases between the two ends. The CDR3 is 13 amino acids. Germline CDR1 and CDR2: SEHNR and FQNEAQ (reference sequence). CDR3: CASTQGGNYGYTF. In DNA form, the CDR3 reads TGTGCCAGCACCCAAGGTGGGAACTATGGCTACACCTTC.

The table lists this clonotype with many counts. The V call is TRBV6-1, the J call TRBJ1-1, with 7 bases matching TRBD1. With 6 bases clipped from V and 1 base from J, the junction kept 8 bases outside the gene matches. Germline CDR1 MNHNS, CDR2 SASEGT. The CDR3 extends over 15 amino acids. Here the CDR3 DNA reads TGTGCCAGCAGCTCAGGGGGGGCAGGGAACACTGAAGCTTTCTTT. Translating it yields CASSSGGAGNTEAFF.

V is TRBV27 and J is TRBJ2-7; possible D gene TRBD2, 5 bases. With 3 bases removed from V and 10 bases from J, the gap between germline ends came to 16 bases. Germline V lookup: CDR1 MNHEY, CDR2 SMNVEV (reference sequence). CDR3 length: 13 amino acids. CDR3 nucleotide sequence: TGTGCCAGCAGTTTCCGGGGTAACACTCGACAGTACTTC. This translates into CASSFRGNTRQYF.

The J gene is TRBJ2-5, the V gene TRBV28; D may be TRBD1 (5 bases). The V and J ends lost 1 base and 1 base respectively, with 7 bases between them. Germline V lookup: CDR1 MDHEN, CDR2 SYDVKM. This CDR3 has 14 residues. The CDR3 DNA reads as TGTGCCAGCAGTTTATACAGGACCCAAGAGACCCAGTACTTC. Its translation is CASSLYRTQETQYF.

This clonotype came up many times. The rearrangement joins TRBV30 to TRBJ1-1; D call uncertain. CDR3 length: 13 residues. Trimming took 3 bases from V and 5 from J, leaving 13 bases between them. Looked up from germline, CDR1 is GTSNPN and CDR2 is SVGIG (reference sequence). The CDR3 region has the DNA TGTGCCTGGAGGGAAAGGGAGCAGACTGAAGCTTTCTTT. Its translation is CAWREREQTEAFF.

This clonotype was counted a few times. The chain joins TRBV6-2 or TRBV6-3 to TRBJ2-1; 9 nucleotides agree with TRBD2. J gave up 3 bases and V 8 bases, and 14 bases lay outside the gene matches. Germline-derived CDR1 and CDR2 are MNHEY and SVGEGT. This CDR3 region has 17 residues. CDR3 residues: CASSPLGLAGLYNEQFF. The CDR3 DNA reads TGTGCCAGCTCCCCTTTGGGGCTAGCGGGGCTCTACAATGAGCAGTTCTTC.

The chain uses TRBV12-3 or TRBV12-4 and TRBJ1-2; D ambiguous. The V and J ends lost 2 bases and 4 bases respectively, with 8 bases between them. The CDR3 is 13 amino acids. Written as DNA, the CDR3 is TGTGCCAGCAGTTTACTCGTGGCCTATGGCTACACCTTC. Protein: CASSLLVAYGYTF.

The chain couples TRBV27 to TRBJ1-1; D perhaps matches TRBD1 (6 bases). Germline V gene sequence: CDR1 MNHEY, CDR2 SMNVEV (reference sequence). CDR3 size: 15 residues. Trimming removed 4 bases from V and 0 bases from J, with 12 bases in between. The CDR3 spells CASSWGATMNTEAFF. CDR3 coding DNA: TGTGCCAGCAGTTGGGGGGCGACTATGAACACTGAAGCTTTCTTT.

This clonotype was seen repeatedly, ten times or more. This CDR3 is CASSFGQGPNQPQHF. In nucleotides, the CDR3 is TGTGCCAGTAGCTTTGGACAGGGCCCCAATCAGCCCCAGCATTTT. This rearrangement joins TRBV19 to TRBJ1-5; 8 bases fit TRBD1. Germline V gene data show CDR1 as LNHDA and CDR2 as SQIVND (reference sequence). Trimming removed 6 bases from V and 3 bases from J; junction bases left unmatched: 7. The CDR3 is made up of 15 amino acids.

This clonotype was recorded a few times. J is TRBJ1-5 and V is TRBV20-1; no reliable D call. Germline V gives CDR1 DFQATT, CDR2 SNEGSKA (reference sequence). V was clipped by 3 bases and J by 1 base, with 7 bases between them. The CDR3 covers 13 residues. For the CDR3, the DNA is TGCAGTGCTAGTGGTAACAGCAATCAGCCCCAGCATTTT. Translation gives CSASGNSNQPQHF.

This clonotype was observed a few times. The chain joins TRBV14 to TRBJ2-1; TRBD2 agrees at 10 bases. CDR1 and CDR2 from the germline V gene are SGHDN and FVKESK. V lost 6 bases, J lost 3 bases, and 5 bases stayed unmatched. This CDR3 is built from 15 residues. The CDR3 region is CASRPTSGYYNEQFF. The DNA for the CDR3 is TGTGCCAGCAGACCGACTAGCGGGTACTACAATGAGCAGTTCTTC.

This clonotype qualifies as medium-sized. The chain recombines TRBV12-3 or TRBV12-4 with TRBJ1-2; D is uncertain. The V end lost 7 bases, the J end lost 6 bases, and 15 bases lay between the germline ends. The CDR3 spans 13 residues. The CDR3 region is CASTPRAFDGYTF. The CDR3 DNA is TGTGCCAGCACCCCTCGGGCATTTGATGGCTACACCTTC.

There are a few counts of this clonotype. The chain has TRBV6-5 and TRBJ1-2, with D perhaps matching TRBD1 (6 bases). Per germline, CDR1 MNHEY and CDR2 SVGAGI. V was pared by 2 bases and J by 6 bases, with 16 bases between. The CDR3 contains 15 residues. The CDR3 loop is CASSYDRDTVNGYTF. The CDR3 nucleotides read TGTGCCAGCAGTTACGATCGGGACACGGTAAATGGCTACACCTTC.

This clonotype was seen only a few times. The rearrangement links TRBV6-2 or TRBV6-3 to TRBJ1-3, with a tentative D call TRBD1 (6 bases). V lost 8 bases and J 0 bases, leaving 14 bases between the germline ends. Germline-derived CDR1 and CDR2 are MNHEY and SVGEGT. This CDR3 is built from 15 residues. CDR3 nucleotides: TGTGCCAGCGCCCTGGGACACAACTCTGGAAACACCATATATTTT. Translated: CASALGHNSGNTIYF.

This clonotype was observed many times. The chain uses TRBV12-3 or TRBV12-4 and TRBJ2-3; 9 bases align to TRBD1. This CDR3 is built from 17 residues. V lost 4 bases, J lost 3 bases, and 11 bases stayed unmatched. The CDR3 DNA follows: TGTGCCAGCAGTTCAACCGGACAGGGGCTTTCGACAGATACGCAGTATTTT. Amino acid sequence: CASSSTGQGLSTDTQYF.

The genes are TRBV5-4 and TRBJ2-7; D gene uncertain. Trimming stripped 3 bases from V and 2 bases from J, with 15 bases between. This CDR3 has 15 amino acids. Germline V gene data show CDR1 as SGHNT and CDR2 as YYREEE (reference sequence). The chain's CDR3 is CASSSPGVSAYEQYF. CDR3 coding DNA: TGTGCCAGCAGCTCCCCGGGTGTCTCAGCCTACGAGCAGTACTTC.

In its sample, this clonotype was seen many times. CDR3 residues: CASSKTGSNQPQHF. The DNA for the CDR3 is TGTGCCAGCAGTAAGACAGGGAGCAATCAGCCCCAGCATTTT. The rearrangement joins TRBV6-1 to TRBJ1-5; 7 positions match TRBD1. After removal of 5 bases from V and 1 base from J, the junction contained 2 bases not matched to a gene. Per germline, CDR1 MNHNS and CDR2 SASEGT. CDR3 length equals 14 residues.

In this sample, this clonotype turned up many times. The chain has TRBV11-2 and TRBJ2-2; no firm D call. V shed 2 bases and J shed 4 bases, with 2 bases lying between them. The CDR3 totals 12 residues. Looked up from germline, CDR1 is SGHAT and CDR2 is FQNNGV. For the CDR3, the DNA is TGTGCCAGCAGCTTATCCACCGGGGAGCTGTTTTTT. Protein: CASSLSTGELFF.

The chain is built from TRBV12-3 or TRBV12-4 and TRBJ1-3; no clear D. The V end was cut by 1 base, the J end by 0 bases, with 7 bases between. The CDR3 has 15 residues. The CDR3 sequence: CASSLGFISGNTIYF. In nucleotides, the CDR3 is TGTGCCAGCAGTTTAGGGTTCATCTCTGGAAACACCATATATTTT.

The genes are TRBV18 and TRBJ2-5; no definite D call. V lost 0 bases and J 2 bases, leaving 7 bases between the germline ends. CDR3 length equals 14 residues. Germline V lookup: CDR1 KGHSH, CDR2 LQKENI. Here the CDR3 DNA reads TGTGCCAGCTCACCACCTGCCAGTCAAGAGACCCAGTACTTC. Translating gives CASSPPASQETQYF.

This clonotype was recorded at least ten times. The rearrangement links TRBV3-1 to TRBJ2-5; a weak D match, TRBD2 (5 bases). Germline values: CDR1 LGHDT, CDR2 YNNKEL (reference sequence). Trimming took 0 bases from V and 0 from J, leaving 20 bases between them. The CDR3 sequence is 19 residues long. CDR3 residues: CASSQDEVRGRGYQETQYF. The CDR3 bases are TGTGCCAGCAGCCAAGATGAAGTCCGGGGAAGAGGGTACCAAGAGACCCAGTACTTC.